The 24 T cell receptor beta chains below come from one sample, sequenced in a study of blood T cell repertoires in COVID-19. TCRdb keeps only in-frame clones here, not all; method: immunoSEQ multiplex PCR. The table records under 130,000 clones, 80% to 90% of them present only once. The source material was peripheral blood. Receptors originate from a human donor in a cohort sampled during active COVID-19.

The chain has TRBV19 and TRBJ2-1; 9 bases align to TRBD2. Germline V gives CDR1 LNHDA, CDR2 SQIVND (reference sequence). With V trimmed by 11 bases and J by 5 bases, 13 bases remained unmatched. This CDR3 region has 15 residues. Here the CDR3 DNA reads TGTGCCTCGGTGGTTAGCGGGAGAGTGGACAATGAGCAGTTCTTC. Translating gives CASVVSGRVDNEQFF.

This clone came up once. V is TRBV10-3 and J is TRBJ1-4; 9 bases match TRBD1. CDR1 is ENHRY and CDR2 is SYGVKD in the germline V gene. The V gene end was trimmed by 6 bases and the J gene end by 6 bases; junction bases not matched to a gene: 5. The CDR3 totals 14 residues. The CDR3 sequence: CAISPGQGHEKLFF. In DNA, the CDR3 is TGTGCCATCAGCCCGGGACAGGGACATGAAAAACTGTTTTTT.

The CDR3 here is CASSTSGGNQAEAFF. CDR3 coding DNA: TGTGCCAGCAGCACCTCCGGAGGGAATCAGGCTGAAGCTTTCTTT. The chain employs TRBV7-6 and TRBJ1-1; no clear D gene. The V gene lost 5 bases and the J gene lost 6 bases, with 19 bases spanning the gap. The CDR3 is made up of 15 amino acids. The germline V gene encodes CDR1 SGHVS and CDR2 FNYEAQ.

The chain is built from TRBV2 and TRBJ2-3; no clear D. V was clipped by 10 bases and J by 2 bases, with 16 bases between them. Germline-derived CDR1 and CDR2 are SNHLY and FYNNEI. The CDR3 covers 14 residues. DNA for the CDR3: TGTGCCACCCGGCCTCAGACATCCACAGATACGCAGTATTTT. This codes for CATRPQTSTDTQYF.

The chain carries TRBV19 and TRBJ2-7; TRBD2 matches 8 bases. The CDR3 runs 16 residues. Trimming at V came to 3 bases and at J to 6 bases, leaving 13 bases not matched to a gene. Germline V gene lookup returns CDR1 LNHDA and CDR2 SQIVND (reference sequence). CDR3 DNA sequence: TGTGCCAGTAGTATTGCGAGGACTAGCCCGGGCTCCGAGCAGTACTTC. Translated: CASSIARTSPGSEQYF. The variable domain in full, with the rest retrieved from reference TRBV19 and TRBJ2-7, is DGGITQSPKYLFRKEGQNVTLSCEQNLNHDAMYWYRQDPGQGLRLIYYSQIVNDFQKGDIAEGYSVSREKKESFPLTVTSAQKNPTAFYLCASSIARTSPGSEQYFGPGTRLTVT.

The chain links TRBV24-1 to TRBJ2-5, with 8 bases aligning to TRBD2. The germline V gene encodes CDR1 KGHDR and CDR2 SFDVKD. J was trimmed by 5 bases and V by 3 bases; bases with no gene match: 7. The CDR3 has 15 amino acids. The CDR3 reads CATSDPRGGRETQYF. For the CDR3, the DNA is TGTGCCACCAGTGATCCCCGGGGGGGGAGGGAGACCCAGTACTTC.

The count of this clone is one. The chain couples TRBV15 to TRBJ2-1, with D possibly being TRBD2 (6 bases). V was pared by 3 bases and J by 5 bases, with 14 bases between. The CDR3 covers 15 residues. Per the germline V gene, CDR1 is LNHNV and CDR2 is YYDKDF (reference sequence). This chain's CDR3 is CATSRGRGSHNEQFF. CDR3 nucleotides: TGTGCCACCAGCAGGGGACGGGGGAGCCACAATGAGCAGTTCTTC.

This chain uses TRBV30 with TRBJ2-7; D is unclear. V lost 1 base, J lost 1 base, and 5 bases lay in between. This CDR3 has 12 residues. Germline CDR1 and CDR2: GTSNPN and SVGIG (reference sequence). DNA of the CDR3: TGTGCCTGGAGTGCCGAGTCCTACGAGCAGTACTTC. This sequence encodes CAWSAESYEQYF. Supplemented by reference TRBV30 and TRBJ2-7, the full variable domain reads SQTIHQWPATLVQPVGSPLSLECTVEGTSNPNLYWYRQAAGRGLQLLFYSVGIGQISSEVPQNLSASRPQDRQFILSSKKLLLSDSGFYLCAWSAESYEQYFGPGTRLTVT.

The chain links TRBV11-3 to TRBJ2-1; possibly TRBD2 for D (6 bases). The germline gives CDR1 SGHNT, CDR2 YENEEA. V was cut by 3 bases and J by 8 bases, with 14 bases left in between. This CDR3 has 14 amino acids. CDR3 DNA: TGTGCCAGCAGCTTTCGGGGGAGAGAGGATGAGCAGTTCTTC. It translates to CASSFRGREDEQFF.

The chain links TRBV7-2 to TRBJ1-1; D perhaps matches TRBD1 (5 bases). Germline CDR1 is SGHTA and CDR2 is FQGNSA. CDR3 length: 15 residues. V was cut by 5 bases and J by 1 base, with 14 bases left in between. DNA of the CDR3: TGTGCCAGCAGCATAGGACGGGGGAGGAACACTGAAGCTTTCTTT. It codes for CASSIGRGRNTEAFF.

The CDR3 is CASSRAGGGGETQYF. In DNA, the CDR3 is TGCGCCAGCAGCCGAGCGGGAGGGGGCGGGGAGACCCAGTACTTC. The rearrangement uses TRBV10-2 and TRBJ2-5; 10 nucleotides match TRBD2. Looked up from germline, CDR1 is WSHSY and CDR2 is SAAADI. The CDR3 sequence is 15 residues long. V was clipped by 6 bases and J by 5 bases; unmatched bases: 9.

This chain links TRBV3-1 (or the pseudogene TRBV3-2) with TRBJ1-1; no clear D gene. Germline CDR1 and CDR2: LGHDT and YNNKEL (reference sequence). Trimming stripped 3 bases from V and 2 bases from J, with 7 bases between. CDR3 size: 13 residues. The CDR3 bases are TGTGCCAGCAGCCAGTTCTTAAACACTGAAGCTTTCTTT. The encoded protein is CASSQFLNTEAFF.

This clone has a single count. The chain couples TRBV11-3 to TRBJ1-1; tentatively, D is TRBD1 (6 bases). This CDR3 spans 13 amino acids. V was trimmed by 4 bases and J by 6 bases, leaving 12 bases between them. The germline V gene has CDR1 SGHNT and CDR2 YENEEA. CDR3 coding DNA: TGTGCCAGCAGCTCCTTCCAGGGGTCTGAAGCTTTCTTT. This encodes CASSSFQGSEAFF.

V gene TRBV7-9 combines with J gene TRBJ1-6; a possible D gene is TRBD1 (6 bases). The CDR3 is made up of 16 amino acids. V was pared by 3 bases and J by 9 bases, with 18 bases between. Germline CDR1 is SEHNR and CDR2 is FQNEAQ (reference sequence). CDR3 protein: CASSFPTGGGGSPLHF. As DNA, the CDR3 is TGTGCCAGCAGCTTCCCGACGGGAGGAGGGGGTTCACCCCTCCACTTT.

The J gene is TRBJ2-2, the V gene TRBV5-1; 7 positions match TRBD2. V lost 4 bases and J lost 1; bases outside the gene matches: 7. The CDR3 is made up of 16 amino acids. Germline V CDR1 and CDR2: SGHRS, YFSETQ. CDR3 loop: CASSPAREGNTGELFF. CDR3 DNA: TGCGCCAGCAGCCCGGCCAGGGAGGGGAACACCGGGGAGCTGTTTTTT.

The V and J genes are TRBV7-8 and TRBJ1-1, with D maybe TRBD1 (6 bases). This CDR3 is built from 15 residues. V was pared by 5 bases and J by 4 bases, with 17 bases between. Germline CDR1 and CDR2: SGHVS and FQNEAQ. The CDR3 nucleotides are TGTGCCAGCAGCCCCGTTTCGGTAGGGGGCACTGAAGCTTTCTTT. Its translation: CASSPVSVGGTEAFF.

The V call is TRBV27, the J call TRBJ2-2, with 9 bases lining up with TRBD2. V was clipped by 6 bases and J by 6 bases; unmatched bases: 17. The CDR3 has 18 residues. The germline gives CDR1 MNHEY, CDR2 SMNVEV (reference sequence). Here the CDR3 DNA reads TGTGCCAGCAGCAAAGGAACAGGGTTAGCGGGGGTCCCCGGGGAGCTGTTTTTT. Its protein product is CASSKGTGLAGVPGELFF.

The chain has TRBV2 and TRBJ1-6; tentative D call: TRBD1 (5 bases). With 6 bases removed from V and 5 bases from J, the gap between germline ends came to 14 bases. The CDR3 runs 15 residues. Germline V lookup: CDR1 SNHLY, CDR2 FYNNEI. The CDR3 loop reads CASRPATANNSPLHF. The CDR3 DNA reads TGTGCCAGCAGACCAGCGACAGCAAATAATTCACCCCTCCACTTT.

J is TRBJ2-3 and V is TRBV5-1, with 10 positions matching TRBD1. This CDR3 has 16 residues. CDR1 is SGHRS, CDR2 YFSETQ, per germline. The V gene end was trimmed by 4 bases and the J gene end by 2 bases; junction bases not matched to a gene: 7. The CDR3 DNA sequence: TGCGCCAGCAGCCCCGGGACAGGGGCCGTCACAGATACGCAGTATTTT. Translating it yields CASSPGTGAVTDTQYF.

V is TRBV19 and J is TRBJ2-7; unclear D gene. The V end was cut by 1 base, the J end by 2 bases, with 15 bases between. The CDR3 covers 16 residues. Per the germline V gene, CDR1 is LNHDA and CDR2 is SQIVND (reference sequence). CDR3 protein: CASSIANRQRPYEQYF. The CDR3 DNA sequence: TGTGCCAGTAGTATAGCAAACCGACAACGGCCCTACGAGCAGTACTTC. The variable domain in full, completed from reference TRBV19 and TRBJ2-7, reads DGGITQSPKYLFRKEGQNVTLSCEQNLNHDAMYWYRQDPGQGLRLIYYSQIVNDFQKGDIAEGYSVSREKKESFPLTVTSAQKNPTAFYLCASSIANRQRPYEQYFGPGTRLTVT.

The chain is built from TRBV28 and TRBJ2-1, with TRBD1 matching 7 bases. Per germline, CDR1 MDHEN and CDR2 SYDVKM. The trim removed 5 bases at V and 3 bases at J, leaving 10 bases unmatched. The CDR3 is 16 residues long. DNA of the CDR3: TGTGCCAGCAGTCTTGTGGGACAGTCCCTCTACAATGAGCAGTTCTTC. Translating it yields CASSLVGQSLYNEQFF.

The chain couples TRBV14 to TRBJ2-3; D uncertain. Per the germline V gene, CDR1 is SGHDN and CDR2 is FVKESK. This CDR3 has 14 amino acids. Trimming removed 1 base at V and 1 base at J, with 6 bases between. CDR3 sequence reads: CASSQGSGTDTQYF. The CDR3 DNA reads TGTGCCAGCAGCCAAGGATCGGGCACAGATACGCAGTATTTT.

The rearrangement uses TRBV10-1 and TRBJ1-1; 7 bases map to TRBD1. The V and J ends lost 4 bases and 4 bases, in that order; junction bases with no gene match: 9. The CDR3 covers 15 residues. The germline gives CDR1 WNHNN, CDR2 SYGVQD (reference sequence). In DNA, the CDR3 is TGCGCCAGCAGTGTCACAGGGGATCAGGGCACTGAAGCTTTCTTT. Translation: CASSVTGDQGTEAFF.

The chain employs TRBV5-1 and TRBJ2-1, with 12 bases fitting TRBD2. V was clipped by 5 bases and J by 7 bases; unmatched bases: 7. The germline gives CDR1 SGHRS, CDR2 YFSETQ. There are 15 residues in the CDR3. The CDR3 region has the DNA TGCGCCAGCAGAGGGGGGCTAGCGGGAGGGAATGAGCAGTTCTTC. Its protein product is CASRGGLAGGNEQFF.